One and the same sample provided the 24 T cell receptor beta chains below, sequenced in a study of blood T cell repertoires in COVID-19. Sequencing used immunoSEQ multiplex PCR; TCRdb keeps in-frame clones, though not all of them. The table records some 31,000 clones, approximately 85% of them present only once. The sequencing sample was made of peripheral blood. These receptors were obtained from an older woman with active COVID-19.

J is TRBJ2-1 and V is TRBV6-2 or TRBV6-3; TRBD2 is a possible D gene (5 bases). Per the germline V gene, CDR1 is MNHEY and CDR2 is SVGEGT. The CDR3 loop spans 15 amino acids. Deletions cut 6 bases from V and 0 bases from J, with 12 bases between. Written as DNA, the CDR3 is TGTGCCAGCAGCATTGGGAGAAGCTCCTACAATGAGCAGTTCTTC. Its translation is CASSIGRSSYNEQFF.

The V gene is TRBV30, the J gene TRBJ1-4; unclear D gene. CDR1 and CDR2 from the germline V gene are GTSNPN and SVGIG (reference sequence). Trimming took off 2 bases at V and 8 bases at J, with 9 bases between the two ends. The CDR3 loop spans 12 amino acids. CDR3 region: CAWSFRGEKLFF. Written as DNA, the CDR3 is TGTGCCTGGAGTTTTCGAGGAGAAAAACTGTTTTTT.

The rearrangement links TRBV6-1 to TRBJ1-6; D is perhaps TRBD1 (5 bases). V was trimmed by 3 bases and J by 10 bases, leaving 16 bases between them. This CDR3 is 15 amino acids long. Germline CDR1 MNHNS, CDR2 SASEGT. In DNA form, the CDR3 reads TGTGCCAGCAGTGAGACCCCAGGGTGGTACTCACCCCTCCACTTT. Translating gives CASSETPGWYSPLHF.

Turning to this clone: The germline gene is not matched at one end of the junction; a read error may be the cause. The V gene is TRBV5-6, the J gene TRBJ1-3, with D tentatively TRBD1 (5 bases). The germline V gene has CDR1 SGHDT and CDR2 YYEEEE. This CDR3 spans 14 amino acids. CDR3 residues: CASSGRAIGSTIYF. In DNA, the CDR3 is TGTGCCAGCAGTGGCAGGGCGATCGGAAGCACCATATATTTT.

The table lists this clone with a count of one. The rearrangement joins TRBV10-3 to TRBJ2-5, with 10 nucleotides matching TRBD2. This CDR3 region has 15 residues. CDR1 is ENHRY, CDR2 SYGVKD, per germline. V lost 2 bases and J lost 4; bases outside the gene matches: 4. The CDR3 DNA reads TGTGCCATCAGTGAGCCTAGCGGGGGTGTAGAGACCCAGTACTTC. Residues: CAISEPSGGVETQYF.

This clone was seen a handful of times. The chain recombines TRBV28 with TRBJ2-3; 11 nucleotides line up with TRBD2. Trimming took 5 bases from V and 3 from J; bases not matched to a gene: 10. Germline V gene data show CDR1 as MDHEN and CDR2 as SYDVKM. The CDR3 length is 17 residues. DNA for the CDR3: TGTGCCAGCAGTCGGATACTAGCGGGAGTCGGGACAGATACGCAGTATTTT. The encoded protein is CASSRILAGVGTDTQYF. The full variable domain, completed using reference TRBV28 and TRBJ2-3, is DVKVTQSSRYLVKRTGEKVFLECVQDMDHENMFWYRQDPGLGLRLIYFSYDVKMKEKGDIPEGYSVSREKKERFSLILESASTNQTSMYLCASSRILAGVGTDTQYFGPGTRLTVL.

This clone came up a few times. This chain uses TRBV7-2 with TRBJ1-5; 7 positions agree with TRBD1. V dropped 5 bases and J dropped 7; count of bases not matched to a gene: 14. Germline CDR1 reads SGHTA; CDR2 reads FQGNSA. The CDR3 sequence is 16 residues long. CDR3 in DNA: TGTGCCAGCAGCCTCCGGCTACAAGGACAGGCACAGCCCCAGCATTTT. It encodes CASSLRLQGQAQPQHF.

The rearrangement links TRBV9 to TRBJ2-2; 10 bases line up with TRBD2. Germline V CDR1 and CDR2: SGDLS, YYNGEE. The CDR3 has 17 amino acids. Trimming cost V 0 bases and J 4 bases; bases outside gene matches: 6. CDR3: CASSVEGLAGVTGELFF. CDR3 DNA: TGTGCCAGCAGCGTAGAGGGGCTAGCGGGAGTCACCGGGGAGCTGTTTTTT.

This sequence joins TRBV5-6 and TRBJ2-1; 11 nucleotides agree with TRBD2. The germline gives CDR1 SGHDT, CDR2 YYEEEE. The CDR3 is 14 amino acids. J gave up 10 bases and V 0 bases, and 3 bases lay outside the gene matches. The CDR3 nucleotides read TGTGCCAGCAGCTTGGATAGCGGGAGGGGAGAGCAGTTCTTC. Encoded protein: CASSLDSGRGEQFF.

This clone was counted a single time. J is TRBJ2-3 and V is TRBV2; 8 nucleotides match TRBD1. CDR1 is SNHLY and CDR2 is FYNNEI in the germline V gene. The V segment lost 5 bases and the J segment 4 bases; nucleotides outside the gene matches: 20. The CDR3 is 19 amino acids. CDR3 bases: TGTGCCAGCAGTTTCACCGGGGCAGGGGGCAAGTTAGGGTCAGATACGCAGTATTTT. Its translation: CASSFTGAGGKLGSDTQYF.

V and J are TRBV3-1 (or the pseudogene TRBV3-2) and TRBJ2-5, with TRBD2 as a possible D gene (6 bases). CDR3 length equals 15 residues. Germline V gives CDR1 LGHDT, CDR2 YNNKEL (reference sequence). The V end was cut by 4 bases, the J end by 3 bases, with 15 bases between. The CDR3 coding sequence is TGTGCCAGCAGCCCTTTGGGGCTAGCGAAAGAGACCCAGTACTTC. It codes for CASSPLGLAKETQYF.

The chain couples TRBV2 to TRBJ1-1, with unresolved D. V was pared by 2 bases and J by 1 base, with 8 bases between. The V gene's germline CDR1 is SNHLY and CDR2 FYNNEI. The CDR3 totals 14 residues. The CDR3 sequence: CASSEFTGNTEAFF. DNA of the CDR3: TGTGCCAGCAGTGAATTTACTGGGAACACTGAAGCTTTCTTT.

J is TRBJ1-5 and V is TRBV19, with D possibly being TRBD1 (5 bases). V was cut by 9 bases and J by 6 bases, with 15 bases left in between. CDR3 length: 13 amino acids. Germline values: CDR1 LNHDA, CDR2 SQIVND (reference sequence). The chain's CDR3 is CASHGGMVQPQHF. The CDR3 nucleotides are TGTGCCAGCCATGGGGGGATGGTTCAGCCCCAGCATTTT.

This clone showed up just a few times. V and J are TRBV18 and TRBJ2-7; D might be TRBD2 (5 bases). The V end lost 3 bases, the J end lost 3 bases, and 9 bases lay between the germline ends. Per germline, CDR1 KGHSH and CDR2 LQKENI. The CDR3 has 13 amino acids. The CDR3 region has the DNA TGTGCCAGCTCACCCGCCCGGGGCTACGAGCAGTACTTC. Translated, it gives CASSPARGYEQYF.

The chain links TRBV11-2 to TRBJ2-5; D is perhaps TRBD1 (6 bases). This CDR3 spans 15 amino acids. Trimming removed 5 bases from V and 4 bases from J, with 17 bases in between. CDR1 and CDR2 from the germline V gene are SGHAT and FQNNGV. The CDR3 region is CASSPTGQPGETQYF. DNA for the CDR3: TGTGCCAGCAGCCCCACCGGACAGCCCGGAGAGACCCAGTACTTC.

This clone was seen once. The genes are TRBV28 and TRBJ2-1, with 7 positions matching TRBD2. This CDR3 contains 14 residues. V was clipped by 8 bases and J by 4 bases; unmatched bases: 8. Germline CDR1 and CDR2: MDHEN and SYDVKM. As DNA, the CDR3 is TGTGCCAGCCGAGCGGGACCCCATTACAATGAGCAGTTCTTC. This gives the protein CASRAGPHYNEQFF.

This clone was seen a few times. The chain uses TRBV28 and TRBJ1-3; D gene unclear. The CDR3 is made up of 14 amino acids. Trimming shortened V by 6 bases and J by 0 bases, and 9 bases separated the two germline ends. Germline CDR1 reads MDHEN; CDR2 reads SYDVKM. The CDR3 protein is CASRGGSSGNTIYF. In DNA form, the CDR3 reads TGTGCCAGCAGGGGAGGGAGCTCTGGAAACACCATATATTTT.

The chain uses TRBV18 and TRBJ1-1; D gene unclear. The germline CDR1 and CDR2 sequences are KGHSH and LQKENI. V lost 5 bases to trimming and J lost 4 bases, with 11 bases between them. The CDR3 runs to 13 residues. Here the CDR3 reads CASSETLRTEAFF. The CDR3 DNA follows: TGTGCCAGCTCAGAGACTTTACGCACTGAAGCTTTCTTT.

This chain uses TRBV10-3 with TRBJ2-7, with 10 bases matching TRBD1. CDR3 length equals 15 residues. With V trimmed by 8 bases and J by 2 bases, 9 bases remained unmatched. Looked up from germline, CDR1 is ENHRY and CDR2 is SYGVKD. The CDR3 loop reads CAIQKGTGDTYEQYF. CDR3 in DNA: TGTGCCATCCAGAAGGGGACAGGGGACACCTACGAGCAGTACTTC.

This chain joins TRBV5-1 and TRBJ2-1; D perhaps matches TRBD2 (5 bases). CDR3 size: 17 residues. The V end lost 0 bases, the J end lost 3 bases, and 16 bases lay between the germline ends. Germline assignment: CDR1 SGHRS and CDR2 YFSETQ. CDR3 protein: CASSLATGLRNYNEQFF. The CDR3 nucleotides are TGCGCCAGCAGCTTGGCCACTGGACTCCGAAACTACAATGAGCAGTTCTTC.

CDR3 bases: TGTGCCAGCAGTGAACGTTCCGGCGGGAGGACCTCCTACGAGCAGTACTTC. The encoded protein is CASSERSGGRTSYEQYF. The genes are TRBV6-1 and TRBJ2-7, with 8 positions matching TRBD2. CDR1 is MNHNS and CDR2 is SASEGT in the germline V gene. J was trimmed by 0 bases and V by 2 bases; bases with no gene match: 9. The CDR3 totals 17 residues.

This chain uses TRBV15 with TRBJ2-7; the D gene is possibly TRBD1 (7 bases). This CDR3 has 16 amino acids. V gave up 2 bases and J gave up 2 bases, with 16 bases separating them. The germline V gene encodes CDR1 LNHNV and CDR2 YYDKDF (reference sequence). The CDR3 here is CATSRTGAGGTYEQYF. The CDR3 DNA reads TGTGCCACCAGCAGAACAGGGGCCGGAGGGACCTACGAGCAGTACTTC.

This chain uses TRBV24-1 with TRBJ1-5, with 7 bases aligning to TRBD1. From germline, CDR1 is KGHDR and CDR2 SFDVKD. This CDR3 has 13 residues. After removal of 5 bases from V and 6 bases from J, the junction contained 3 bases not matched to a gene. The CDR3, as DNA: TGTGCCACCAGTGGAGGGGGCGGTCAGCCCCAGCATTTT. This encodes CATSGGGGQPQHF.

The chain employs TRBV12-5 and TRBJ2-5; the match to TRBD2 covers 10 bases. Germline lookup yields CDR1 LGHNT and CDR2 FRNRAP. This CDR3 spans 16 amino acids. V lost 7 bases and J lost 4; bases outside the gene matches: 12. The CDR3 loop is CASASGLLAGRETQYF. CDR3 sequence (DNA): TGTGCTAGTGCGTCGGGCTTACTAGCGGGGCGAGAGACCCAGTACTTC.